There are a few counts of the clone carrying this T cell receptor (beta chain). The entry originates in a study of blood T cells in healthy people across ages. The CDR3 runs to 13 residues. V shed 8 bases and J 4 bases; nucleotides not matched to a gene: 5. Through a sample-barcoded 5' primer and a J-beta primer mix, a second PCR was run for 7 to 11 cycles. One entry per CDR3 protein results from TCRdb running MiXCR on the 5' RACE reads. The sample holds some 710,000 distinct CDR3 sequences, less than 60% seen once. The sequenced sample consisted of blood. The chain employs TRBV12-3 or TRBV12-4 and TRBJ1-5; TRBD1 agrees at 7 bases. This sequence was found in a man at least 80 years old in good health. The CDR3 reads CASGQVGNQPQHF. The CDR3 DNA reads TGTGCCAGCGGACAGGTCGGGAATCAGCCCCAGCATTTT.